This entry lists 8 T cell receptor beta chains sequenced from one sample in a study of T cells in Graves' hyperthyroidism and ophthalmopathy. Amplification targeted TCR beta CDR3 regions from RNA transcripts. The TCR CDR3 was amplified in a first-round RT-PCR using the HTBI primer set. TCRdb redid the calling of the multiplex PCR reads with MiXCR, one entry per CDR3 protein. The top ten hold over 25% of the sample, which has about 400,000 distinct CDR3 sequences, 11% to 15% seen once. Source material: blood. The source is a man aged 50-59 years with Graves' ophthalmopathy.

In its sample, this clonotype was seen many times. CDR3 sequence: CASRLAGMGEQFF. Here the CDR3 DNA reads TGTGCCAGCCGACTAGCGGGGATGGGTGAGCAGTTCTTC. This chain uses TRBV27 with TRBJ2-1; 11 bases map to TRBD2. The length of the CDR3 is 13 residues. Germline V CDR1 and CDR2: MNHEY, SMNVEV (reference sequence). The V and J ends lost 8 bases and 9 bases, in that order; junction bases with no gene match: 6.

There are many counts of this clonotype. V usage is TRBV4-1 and J usage is TRBJ2-3; TRBD2 agrees at 9 bases. The V segment lost 3 bases and the J segment 7 bases; nucleotides outside the gene matches: 14. This CDR3 is built from 17 residues. Germline V CDR1 and CDR2: MGHRA, YSYEKL. Here the CDR3 reads CASSQTLGLAGIYTQYF. CDR3 sequence (DNA): TGCGCCAGCAGCCAGACGCTGGGGCTAGCGGGAATTTATACGCAGTATTTT.

CDR3 residues: CASSSTGGKFQETQYF. The CDR3 DNA follows: TGTGCCAGCAGCTCAACAGGGGGCAAATTCCAAGAGACCCAGTACTTC. V gene TRBV7-2 combines with J gene TRBJ2-5, with 9 bases identical to TRBD1. V lost 4 bases and J lost 1; bases outside the gene matches: 7. The CDR3 runs to 16 residues. Per the germline V gene, CDR1 is SGHTA and CDR2 is FQGNSA.

In its sample, this clonotype was seen many times. This chain joins TRBV6-2 or TRBV6-3 and TRBJ1-1; D possibly corresponds to TRBD1 (5 bases). V was pared by 0 bases and J by 6 bases, with 11 bases between. The CDR3 length is 14 residues. The V gene's germline CDR1 is MNHEY and CDR2 SVGEGT. The CDR3 protein is CASSYSTGGAEAFF. DNA for the CDR3: TGTGCCAGCAGTTACTCGACCGGGGGGGCTGAAGCTTTCTTT.

In this sample, this clonotype turned up many times. This sequence joins TRBV5-1 and TRBJ2-5; D is perhaps TRBD2 (5 bases). Germline CDR1 SGHRS, CDR2 YFSETQ. Trimming removed 0 bases at V and 3 bases at J, with 12 bases between. The CDR3 runs to 15 residues. The CDR3 DNA is TGCGCCAGCAGCTTGGCGGGAAGGCAGAAAGAGACCCAGTACTTC. Amino acid sequence: CASSLAGRQKETQYF.

This clonotype was seen once. The genes are TRBV24-1 and TRBJ2-7; D uncertain. Germline assignment: CDR1 KGHDR and CDR2 SFDVKD. This CDR3 comprises 13 residues. Trimming pared 0 bases from V and 6 bases from J, leaving 8 bases between. Here the CDR3 reads CATSDLASSEQYF. The DNA of the CDR3 is TGTGCCACCAGTGATTTGGCGAGTAGCGAGCAGTACTTC.

The chain links TRBV6-1 to TRBJ2-7, with unresolved D. The CDR3 loop spans 13 amino acids. Germline lookup yields CDR1 MNHNS and CDR2 SASEGT. V dropped 6 bases and J dropped 5 bases, with 14 bases sitting between them. In nucleotides, the CDR3 is TGTGCCAGCAGGCGCCGCCCGACCCACGAGCAGTACTTC. Protein sequence: CASRRRPTHEQYF.

The CDR3 nucleotides are TGTGCCATCAGTGAGGGTGGGACTAGCGGGAGGCTTACCAGTAGCACAGATACGCAGTATTTT. Its translation is CAISEGGTSGRLTSSTDTQYF. V is TRBV10-3 and J is TRBJ2-3; 15 bases are a match to TRBD2. The germline V gene encodes CDR1 ENHRY and CDR2 SYGVKD. V lost 2 bases and J lost 0; bases outside the gene matches: 12. This CDR3 is 21 amino acids long.